This entry features one T cell receptor (beta chain) sequence. The data stem from a study of T cell changes during pregnancy in multiple sclerosis. Libraries were prepared by immunoSEQ multiplex PCR; TCRdb keeps only in-frame clonotypes and omits some of them. The profile shows some 74,000 clones, roughly 92% of them singletons. V trimming: 5 bases; J trimming: 8 bases; junction bases outside the gene matches: 8. The CDR3 is made up of 13 amino acids. Germline CDR1 and CDR2: LNHNV and YYDKDF (reference sequence). The sequencing used peripheral blood, collected after pregnancy. This receptor was obtained from a female donor in good health, enrolled as a control in a pregnancy study. This rearrangement joins TRBV15 to TRBJ1-2; 7 nucleotides line up with TRBD1. This chain's CDR3 is CATSFLQGDGYTF. The CDR3 DNA is TGTGCCACCAGCTTCCTCCAGGGGGACGGCTACACCTTC.